This T cell receptor (beta chain) was documented in a study of T-cell reconstitution after alpha-beta-depleted transplantation in children. This clonotype has only a few counts. Looked up from germline, CDR1 is LGHNA and CDR2 is YNFKEQ. The germline V and J ends were trimmed by 2 bases and 4 bases, with 14 bases remaining between them. The CDR3 contains 15 residues. Unique molecular identifiers were used to barcode this TCRbeta library. TCRdb re-analysed the PCR reads in MiXCR, keeping a single row per CDR3 protein. The sample carries nearly 400,000 distinct CDR3 sequences, roughly 21% recorded once. The sequencing used PBMCs from the stem cell graft donor, collected from the stem cell graft. This chain joins TRBV4-2 and TRBJ1-1; perhaps TRBD1 as D (5 bases). The sequence derives from a human donor who donated a stem cell graft to a child with acute myeloid leukemia. The DNA for the CDR3 is TGTGCCAGCAGCCAACCAGGGAGTGGGGGCACTGAAGCTTTCTTT. This sequence encodes CASSQPGSGGTEAFF.